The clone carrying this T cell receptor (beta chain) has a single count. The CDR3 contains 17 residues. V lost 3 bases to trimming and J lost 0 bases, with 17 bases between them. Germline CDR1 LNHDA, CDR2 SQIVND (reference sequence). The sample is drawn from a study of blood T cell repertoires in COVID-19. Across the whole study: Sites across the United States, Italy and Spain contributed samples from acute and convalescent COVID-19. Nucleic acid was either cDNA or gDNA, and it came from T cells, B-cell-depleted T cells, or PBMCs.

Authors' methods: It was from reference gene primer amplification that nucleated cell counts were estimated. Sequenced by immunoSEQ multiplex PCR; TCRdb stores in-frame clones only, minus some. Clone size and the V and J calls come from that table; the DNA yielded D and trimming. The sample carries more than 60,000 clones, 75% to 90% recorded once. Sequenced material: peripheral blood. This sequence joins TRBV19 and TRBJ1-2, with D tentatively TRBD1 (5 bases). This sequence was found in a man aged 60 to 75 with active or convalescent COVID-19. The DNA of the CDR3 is TGTGCCAGTAGTATCCGTTTTGTTGAAGGGGCTAACTATGGCTACACCTTC. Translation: CASSIRFVEGANYGYTF.